The entry below gives a single T cell receptor (beta chain) sequence along with its context. Its cognate antigen is unknown. This entry comes from a study of chemoradiotherapy in HPV16-positive cancers. Turning to the study itself: Candidate HPV-specific clones and shared TCR motifs came from a couple of HPV16-positive patients. Study-wide results and caveats: Candidate HPV-specific clones and E7-related TCR motifs grew in tumor during treatment. In HPV16-positive patients, HPV-responsive T-cell expansion tracked better recurrence-free survival.

The CDR3 spans 15 residues. Germline V lookup: CDR1 MNHEY, CDR2 SVGAGI. Trimming at V came to 6 bases and at J to 2 bases, leaving 10 bases not matched to a gene. The assay was immunoSEQ multiplex PCR, and TCRdb's table has in-frame clones only and misses some. The table includes some 2,000 clones, around 79% detected once. Repeated repertoire sampling spanned the course of chemoradiotherapy. The sequence came from a human donor with HPV-associated anogenital cancer. This chain links TRBV6-5 with TRBJ2-7; 7 bases map to TRBD2. The specimen was tumor tissue, collected from a patient who underwent chemoradiotherapy. The CDR3: CASRLGGMGTYEQYF. The CDR3 bases are TGTGCCAGCAGACTGGGGGGGATGGGAACCTACGAGCAGTACTTC.